The 26 T cell receptor beta chains in this list originate from one sample, sequenced in a study of cytomegalovirus exposure and HLA in healthy donors. 60 Vbeta and 13 Jbeta primers were used in PCR. TCRdb's copy holds only in-frame clones and misses some; the assay was immunoSEQ multiplex PCR. Among 150,000 to 200,000 clones listed, roughly 73% were seen once. Sequenced material: PBMCs. Receptor source: a woman aged 35 to 49 in good health and CMV-seropositive.

Points on this clone: A read error may produce the germline difference seen at one junction end. The chain is built from TRBV7-9 and TRBJ2-1, with D unresolved. This CDR3 has 15 amino acids. Germline CDR1 SEHNR, CDR2 FQNEAQ (reference sequence). CDR3 in DNA: TGTTCCAGCAGCTCAGAGCGTAGCTCCTACAATGAGCAGTTCTTC. This codes for CSSSSERSSYNEQFF.

This clone was counted between two and nine times. The chain recombines TRBV27 with TRBJ1-1; no definite D call. Trimming removed 3 bases at V and 6 bases at J, with 14 bases between. The V gene's germline CDR1 is MNHEY and CDR2 SMNVEV (reference sequence). This CDR3 comprises 14 residues. CDR3 residues: CASSFGQRMAEAFF. As DNA, the CDR3 is TGTGCCAGCAGTTTTGGCCAGAGGATGGCTGAAGCTTTCTTT.

DNA for the CDR3: TGCGCCAGCAGCTTGGTTCCTAGCGGGCAGAGCTCCTACAATGAGCAGTTCTTC. Protein product: CASSLVPSGQSSYNEQFF. The rearrangement joins TRBV5-1 to TRBJ2-1; the match to TRBD2 covers 8 bases. Germline trimming cut 0 bases from V and 0 bases from J; bases unmatched to any gene: 8. This CDR3 comprises 18 residues. Germline loops: CDR1 SGHRS, CDR2 YFSETQ.

V and J are TRBV18 and TRBJ1-5; TRBD1 is a possible D gene (5 bases). Germline assignment: CDR1 KGHSH and CDR2 LQKENI. V lost 2 bases and J lost 2, with 7 bases in between. The CDR3 has 14 amino acids. The CDR3 loop is CASSPGGGNQPQHF. The CDR3 DNA reads TGTGCCAGCTCACCAGGAGGGGGCAATCAGCCCCAGCATTTT. Full variable domain (remainder filled in from reference TRBV18 and TRBJ1-5): NAGVMQNPRHLVRRRGQEARLRCSPMKGHSHVYWYRQLPEEGLKFMVYLQKENIIDESGMPKERFSAEFPKEGPSILRIQQVVRGDSAAYFCASSPGGGNQPQHFGDGTRLSIL.

The chain employs TRBV9 and TRBJ2-2; 14 bases map to TRBD2. The CDR3 has 17 residues. Germline trimming cut 6 bases from V and 0 bases from J; bases unmatched to any gene: 4. Looked up from germline, CDR1 is SGDLS and CDR2 is YYNGEE. The CDR3 DNA reads as TGTGCCAGCAATCTGGGACTAGCGGGGGCGAACACCGGGGAGCTGTTTTTT. This encodes CASNLGLAGANTGELFF.

The rearrangement links TRBV9 to TRBJ1-1; D unresolved. Germline CDR1 is SGDLS and CDR2 is YYNGEE. Trimming took off 5 bases at V and 0 bases at J, with 5 bases between the two ends. The CDR3 is made up of 12 amino acids. This chain's CDR3 is CASSTMNTEAFF. CDR3 nucleotide sequence: TGTGCCAGCAGTACAATGAACACTGAAGCTTTCTTT.

The chain is built from TRBV7-6 and TRBJ2-2; D may be TRBD2 (5 bases). Germline loops: CDR1 SGHVS, CDR2 FNYEAQ. Trimming left V 5 bases short and J 6 bases short, with 19 bases between. CDR3 length: 16 residues. The CDR3 protein is CASSVTSVAGSGELFF. Written as DNA, the CDR3 is TGTGCCAGCAGCGTAACATCAGTCGCGGGTTCCGGGGAGCTGTTTTTT.

This clone was seen a handful of times. V and J are TRBV29-1 and TRBJ1-1; TRBD1 might be the D (5 bases). Germline V gene lookup returns CDR1 SQVTM and CDR2 ANQGSEA. Trimming left V 5 bases short and J 6 bases short, with 10 bases between. CDR3 length: 11 residues. The CDR3 sequence: CSVSQGPEAFF. CDR3 nucleotide sequence: TGCAGCGTTAGCCAGGGTCCTGAAGCTTTCTTT.

The gene calls are TRBV29-1 and TRBJ2-3, with D perhaps TRBD1 (6 bases). This CDR3 contains 17 residues. Germline V gene sequence: CDR1 SQVTM, CDR2 ANQGSEA. V was clipped by 2 bases and J by 6 bases, with 24 bases between them. The CDR3 sequence is CSVETPKGDQSVDTQYF. Written as DNA, the CDR3 is TGCAGCGTTGAAACGCCTAAGGGGGACCAGTCGGTCGATACGCAGTATTTT.

This sequence joins TRBV12-5 and TRBJ2-3; possibly TRBD2 for D (5 bases). This CDR3 region has 15 residues. Per germline, CDR1 LGHNT and CDR2 FRNRAP. Trimming took off 7 bases at V and 0 bases at J, with 14 bases between the two ends. The CDR3 is CASASGIASTDTQYF. The CDR3 DNA reads as TGTGCTAGTGCCTCCGGGATCGCTAGCACAGATACGCAGTATTTT.

The rearrangement uses TRBV5-4 and TRBJ2-1; the match to TRBD2 covers 10 bases. J lost 4 bases, V lost 3 bases, and 7 bases had no gene match. CDR1 and CDR2 (germline): SGHNT, YYREEE (reference sequence). The CDR3 contains 16 residues. This chain's CDR3 is CASSSAGTSAYNEQFF. CDR3 coding DNA: TGTGCCAGCAGCTCGGCCGGGACTAGCGCATACAATGAGCAGTTCTTC. Supplemented by reference TRBV5-4 and TRBJ2-1, the full variable domain reads ETGVTQSPTHLIKTRGQQVTLRCSSQSGHNTVSWYQQALGQGPQFIFQYYREEENGRGNFPPRFSGLQFPNYSSELNVNALELDDSALYLCASSSAGTSAYNEQFFGPGTRLTVL.

V is TRBV7-6 and J is TRBJ1-5; 10 bases match TRBD1. The CDR3 consists of 15 residues. Trimming at V came to 5 bases and at J to 6 bases, leaving 7 bases not matched to a gene. From germline, CDR1 is SGHVS and CDR2 FNYEAQ. The CDR3 coding sequence is TGTGCCAGCAGCCCGGACAGGGGGTTTTTTCAGCCCCAGCATTTT. Translated, it gives CASSPDRGFFQPQHF.

V and J are TRBV6-4 and TRBJ2-3; perhaps TRBD1 as D (5 bases). The V gene lost 4 bases and the J gene lost 5 bases, with 16 bases spanning the gap. Germline V gene data show CDR1 as MRHNA and CDR2 as SNTAGT. The CDR3 consists of 15 residues. CDR3 loop: CASSVDTGAGDTQYF. CDR3 bases: TGTGCCAGCAGTGTCGACACTGGGGCAGGAGATACGCAGTATTTT.

Comment on this clone: Different DNA sequences within this sample yield the same CDR3. The chain has TRBV7-9 and TRBJ1-4; 9 nucleotides align to TRBD1. The CDR3 is 14 residues long. Looked up from germline, CDR1 is SEHNR and CDR2 is FQNEAQ (reference sequence). The J segment lost 5 bases and the V segment lost 5 bases, leaving 3 bases of the junction unmatched. In DNA, the CDR3 is TGTGCCAGCAGCCCGGGACAGGGAAATGAAAAACTGTTTTTT. Protein sequence: CASSPGQGNEKLFF.

V usage is TRBV14 and J usage is TRBJ1-6, with a tentative D call TRBD1 (6 bases). From germline, CDR1 is SGHDN and CDR2 FVKESK. The V end lost 4 bases, the J end lost 2 bases, and 9 bases lay between the germline ends. This CDR3 region has 15 residues. In nucleotides, the CDR3 is TGTGCCAGCAGCCGCCGACAGGCCTATAATTCACCCCTCCACTTT. Protein sequence: CASSRRQAYNSPLHF.

The chain is built from TRBV27 and TRBJ1-1; D is unresolved. The V and J ends lost 8 bases and 0 bases respectively, with 10 bases between them. Germline-derived CDR1 and CDR2 are MNHEY and SMNVEV (reference sequence). This CDR3 spans 13 amino acids. The CDR3 region is CASDGGMNTEAFF. CDR3 nucleotide sequence: TGTGCCAGCGACGGAGGGATGAACACTGAAGCTTTCTTT.

This clone turned up a few times. The chain carries TRBV15 and TRBJ2-5; D gene unclear. The germline V and J ends were trimmed by 0 bases and 5 bases, with 10 bases remaining between them. This CDR3 spans 14 amino acids. The germline CDR1 and CDR2 sequences are LNHNV and YYDKDF (reference sequence). This CDR3 is CATSRDRGPETQYF. For the CDR3, the DNA is TGTGCCACCAGCAGAGATCGAGGTCCTGAGACCCAGTACTTC.

The table lists this clone with a few counts. This CDR3 reads CASSMQGAGDTEAFF. The CDR3, as DNA: TGTGCCAGTAGTATGCAGGGGGCTGGGGACACTGAAGCTTTCTTT. This chain joins TRBV19 and TRBJ1-1, with 8 positions matching TRBD1. CDR1 is LNHDA and CDR2 is SQIVND in the germline V gene (reference sequence). Trimming cost V 3 bases and J 3 bases; bases outside gene matches: 6. The length of the CDR3 is 15 residues.

This sequence joins TRBV18 and TRBJ1-2; 7 bases are a match to TRBD1. The germline CDR1 and CDR2 sequences are KGHSH and LQKENI. This CDR3 is 14 amino acids long. Unmatched junction bases numbered 2, after V lost 3 bases and J lost 1 base. CDR3 nucleotide sequence: TGTGCCAGCTCACCCAGGGGGATTAACTATGGCTACACCTTC. Translating it yields CASSPRGINYGYTF. Using reference TRBV18 and TRBJ1-2 for the parts outside the CDR3, the full variable domain is NAGVMQNPRHLVRRRGQEARLRCSPMKGHSHVYWYRQLPEEGLKFMVYLQKENIIDESGMPKERFSAEFPKEGPSILRIQQVVRGDSAAYFCASSPRGINYGYTFGSGTRLTVV.

This sequence joins TRBV2 and TRBJ2-2; tentative D call: TRBD2 (6 bases). This CDR3 comprises 15 residues. Trimming removed 4 bases from V and 5 bases from J, with 14 bases in between. Per the germline V gene, CDR1 is SNHLY and CDR2 is FYNNEI. This CDR3 reads CASSVRRESTGELFF. The CDR3 bases are TGTGCCAGCAGTGTTCGACGGGAGAGTACCGGGGAGCTGTTTTTT.

The rearrangement uses TRBV18 and TRBJ2-7; 9 bases fit TRBD1. The length of the CDR3 is 15 residues. Germline loops: CDR1 KGHSH, CDR2 LQKENI. V gave up 4 bases and J gave up 9 bases; unmatched junction bases: 13. Here the CDR3 DNA reads TGTGCCAGCTCACTTCTCCGGGACAGGGAGAATCGGCAGTACTTC. This gives the protein CASSLLRDRENRQYF.

J is TRBJ2-1 and V is TRBV29-1, with D perhaps matching TRBD1 (6 bases). Germline assignment: CDR1 SQVTM and CDR2 ANQGSEA. Trimming removed 4 bases at V and 7 bases at J, with 14 bases between. The CDR3 extends over 13 amino acids. The CDR3 sequence is CSVGGPARNEQFF. The CDR3 region has the DNA TGCAGCGTTGGGGGGCCGGCGAGGAATGAGCAGTTCTTC.

The V gene is TRBV7-3, the J gene TRBJ2-2; tentative D call: TRBD1 (6 bases). The CDR3 runs 15 residues. Germline V gene data show CDR1 as SGHTA and CDR2 as FQGTGA. The V end was cut by 2 bases, the J end by 7 bases, with 14 bases between. CDR3 amino acids: CASSLSPGQIGELFF. DNA for the CDR3: TGTGCCAGCAGCTTATCACCCGGACAGATCGGGGAGCTGTTTTTT.

Details on this clone: Germline is not matched at one junction end, which may reflect a read error. The chain combines TRBV28 with TRBJ1-5; no clear D. The CDR3 spans 15 residues. From germline, CDR1 is MDHEN and CDR2 SYDVKM. CDR3 DNA: TGTGCCAGCAGTTTGATGGGAGTTAGCAATCAGTCCCAGCATTTT. Protein sequence: CASSLMGVSNQSQHF.

The rearrangement links TRBV10-3 to TRBJ1-5; D gene unclear. Looked up from germline, CDR1 is ENHRY and CDR2 is SYGVKD. The CDR3 consists of 16 residues. Trimming removed 5 bases at V and 0 bases at J, with 14 bases between. CDR3 bases: TGTGCCATCAGTCCGAGTACAGCGGTTAGCAATCAGCCCCAGCATTTT. Protein product: CAISPSTAVSNQPQHF.

This chain joins TRBV30 and TRBJ1-1; perhaps TRBD1 as D (5 bases). The CDR3 runs to 14 residues. Germline V lookup: CDR1 GTSNPN, CDR2 SVGIG (reference sequence). Trimming took 4 bases from V and 1 from J, leaving 13 bases between them. The CDR3, as DNA: TGTGCCTGGACCCGCGGGGCAGCGAACACTGAAGCTTTCTTT. Translating gives CAWTRGAANTEAFF.